A single sample is the source of the 6 T cell receptor beta chains below, sequenced in a study of cytomegalovirus exposure and HLA in healthy donors. Profiled with immunoSEQ multiplex PCR; TCRdb holds only in-frame clones, not every one. The sample shows around 56,000 clones, about 88% of them seen only once. The specimen was PBMCs. These receptor sequences come from a woman between 18 and 30 years old in good health and CMV-seronegative.

This clone was counted a single time. This rearrangement joins TRBV9 to TRBJ2-4; TRBD1 matches at 7 bases. Looked up from germline, CDR1 is SGDLS and CDR2 is YYNGEE. The CDR3 has 18 residues. Trimming removed 0 bases from V and 3 bases from J; junction bases left unmatched: 12. DNA of the CDR3: TGTGCCAGCAGCGTAGTCCCCCGTGACAGGGTCGTCAAAAACATTCAGTACTTC. Translated: CASSVVPRDRVVKNIQYF. Drawing the rest from reference TRBV9 and TRBJ2-4, the complete variable domain is DSGVTQTPKHLITATGQRVTLRCSPRSGDLSVYWYQQSLDQGLQFLIQYYNGEERAKGNILERFSAQQFPDLHSELNLSSLELGDSALYFCASSVVPRDRVVKNIQYFGAGTRLSVL.

V usage is TRBV9 and J usage is TRBJ1-4; no firm D call. The V gene lost 0 bases and the J gene lost 6 bases, with 15 bases spanning the gap. The V gene's germline CDR1 is SGDLS and CDR2 YYNGEE. The CDR3 spans 16 residues. CDR3 DNA: TGTGCCAGCAGCGTAGGGGCCCCCCTACATGATGAAAAACTGTTTTTT. Its translation is CASSVGAPLHDEKLFF.

The chain has TRBV7-3 and TRBJ2-3; TRBD1 aligns across 7 bases. The CDR3 is 15 residues long. V lost 6 bases, J lost 5 bases, and 11 bases stayed unmatched. The germline gives CDR1 SGHTA, CDR2 FQGTGA. CDR3 protein: CASSPTGTELDTQYF. CDR3 sequence (DNA): TGTGCCAGCAGTCCTACCGGGACAGAGTTAGATACGCAGTATTTT. The entire variable domain, with the rest obtained from reference TRBV7-3 and TRBJ2-3, is as follows: GAGVSQTPSNKVTEKGKYVELRCDPISGHTALYWYRQSLGQGPEFLIYFQGTGAADDSGLPNDRFFAVRPEGSVSTLKIQRTERGDSAVYLCASSPTGTELDTQYFGPGTRLTVL.

The gene calls are TRBV7-9 and TRBJ2-1; no reliable D call. CDR3 length: 17 amino acids. Germline loops: CDR1 SEHNR, CDR2 FQNEAQ (reference sequence). V was clipped by 0 bases and J by 0 bases, with 12 bases between them. CDR3 sequence (DNA): TGTGCCAGCAGCTTAGCGACTTCGTTCAGCTCCTACAATGAGCAGTTCTTC. Its translation: CASSLATSFSSYNEQFF.

This clone was seen once. The chain has TRBV11-2 and TRBJ2-7; D may be TRBD1 (6 bases). CDR3 length equals 13 residues. V was shortened by 2 bases and J by 3 bases, with 8 bases between the two germline ends. Germline V gene sequence: CDR1 SGHAT, CDR2 FQNNGV. CDR3 DNA sequence: TGTGCCAGCAGCTTAAGACAGGTCTACGAGCAGTACTTC. It specifies CASSLRQVYEQYF.

V is TRBV25-1 and J is TRBJ2-2, with D perhaps TRBD1 (6 bases). CDR1 is MGHDK and CDR2 is SYGVNS in the germline V gene. CDR3 length equals 15 residues. Trimming pared 7 bases from V and 2 bases from J, leaving 14 bases between. The CDR3 loop reads CASTLTGANTGELFF. CDR3 coding DNA: TGTGCCAGCACACTGACAGGTGCAAACACCGGGGAGCTGTTTTTT.